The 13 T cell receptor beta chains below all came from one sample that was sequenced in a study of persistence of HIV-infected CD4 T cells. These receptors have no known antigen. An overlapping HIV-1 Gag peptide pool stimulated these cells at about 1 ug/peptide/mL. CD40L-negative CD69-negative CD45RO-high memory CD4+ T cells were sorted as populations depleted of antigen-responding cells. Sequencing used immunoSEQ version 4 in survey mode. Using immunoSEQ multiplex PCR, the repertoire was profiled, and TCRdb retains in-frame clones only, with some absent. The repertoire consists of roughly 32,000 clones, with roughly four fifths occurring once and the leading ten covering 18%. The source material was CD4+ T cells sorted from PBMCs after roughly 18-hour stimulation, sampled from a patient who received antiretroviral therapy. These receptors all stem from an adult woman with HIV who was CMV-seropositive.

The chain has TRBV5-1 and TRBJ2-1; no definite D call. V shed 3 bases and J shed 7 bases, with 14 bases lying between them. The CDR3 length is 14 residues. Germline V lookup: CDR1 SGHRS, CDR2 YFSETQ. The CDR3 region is CASSWSDTRNEQFF. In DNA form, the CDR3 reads TGCGCCAGCAGCTGGTCTGACACGAGGAATGAGCAGTTCTTC. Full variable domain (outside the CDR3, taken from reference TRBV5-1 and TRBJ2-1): KAGVTQTPRYLIKTRGQQVTLSCSPISGHRSVSWYQQTPGQGLQFLFEYFSETQRNKGNFPGRFSGRQFSNSRSEMNVSTLELGDSALYLCASSWSDTRNEQFFGPGTRLTVL.

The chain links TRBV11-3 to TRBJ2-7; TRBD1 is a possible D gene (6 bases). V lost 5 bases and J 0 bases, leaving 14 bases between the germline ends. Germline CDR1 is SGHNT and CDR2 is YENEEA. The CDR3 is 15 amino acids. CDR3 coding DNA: TGTGCCAGCAGCGGGAACTTCAGGGGCTCCTACGAGCAGTACTTC. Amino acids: CASSGNFRGSYEQYF.

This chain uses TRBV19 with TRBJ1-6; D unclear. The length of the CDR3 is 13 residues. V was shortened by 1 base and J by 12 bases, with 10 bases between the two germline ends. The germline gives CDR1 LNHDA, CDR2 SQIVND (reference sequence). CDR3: CASSIGQALPLHF. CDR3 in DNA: TGTGCCAGTAGTATAGGTCAAGCTCTACCCCTCCACTTT. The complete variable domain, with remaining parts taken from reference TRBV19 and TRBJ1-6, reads DGGITQSPKYLFRKEGQNVTLSCEQNLNHDAMYWYRQDPGQGLRLIYYSQIVNDFQKGDIAEGYSVSREKKESFPLTVTSAQKNPTAFYLCASSIGQALPLHFGNGTRLTVT.

CDR3 DNA: TGTGCCAGCAGCGCCCTGAGCGGGGGGGCCCACAATGAGCAGTTCTTC. Its protein product is CASSALSGGAHNEQFF. The chain has TRBV4-2 and TRBJ2-1; 10 nucleotides match TRBD2. CDR1 and CDR2 from the germline V gene are LGHNA and YNFKEQ. The ends lost 5 bases at V and 5 bases at J; junction bases unmatched: 9. This CDR3 contains 16 residues.

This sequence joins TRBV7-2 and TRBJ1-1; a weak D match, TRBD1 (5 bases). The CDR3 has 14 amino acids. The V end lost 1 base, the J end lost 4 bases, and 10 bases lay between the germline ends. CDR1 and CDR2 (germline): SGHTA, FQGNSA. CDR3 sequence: CASSLVPRATEAFF. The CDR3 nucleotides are TGTGCCAGCAGCTTAGTCCCCAGGGCCACTGAAGCTTTCTTT.

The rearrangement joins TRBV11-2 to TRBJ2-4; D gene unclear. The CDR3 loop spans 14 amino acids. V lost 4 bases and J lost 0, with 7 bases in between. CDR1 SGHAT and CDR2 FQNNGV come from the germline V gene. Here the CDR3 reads CASSSRLAKNIQYF. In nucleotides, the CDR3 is TGTGCCAGCAGCTCTCGATTAGCCAAAAACATTCAGTACTTC. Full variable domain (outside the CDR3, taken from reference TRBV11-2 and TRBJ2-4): EAGVAQSPRYKIIEKRQSVAFWCNPISGHATLYWYQQILGQGPKLLIQFQNNGVVDDSQLPKDRFSAERLKGVDSTLKIQPAKLEDSAVYLCASSSRLAKNIQYFGAGTRLSVL.

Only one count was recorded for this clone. The CDR3: CASSPDRNTGELFF. CDR3 sequence (DNA): TGTGCCAGCTCACCAGACAGAAACACCGGGGAGCTGTTTTTT. V usage is TRBV18 and J usage is TRBJ2-2; tentative D call: TRBD1 (5 bases). The V end was cut by 2 bases, the J end by 2 bases, with 6 bases between. CDR1 and CDR2 from the germline V gene are KGHSH and LQKENI. CDR3 size: 14 residues. Full variable domain (outside the CDR3, taken from reference TRBV18 and TRBJ2-2): NAGVMQNPRHLVRRRGQEARLRCSPMKGHSHVYWYRQLPEEGLKFMVYLQKENIIDESGMPKERFSAEFPKEGPSILRIQQVVRGDSAAYFCASSPDRNTGELFFGEGSRLTVL.

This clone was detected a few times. CDR3 protein: CASSRGLAGGETQYF. CDR3 nucleotide sequence: TGTGCCAGCAGCCGTGGACTAGCGGGCGGAGAGACCCAGTACTTC. The V call is TRBV7-9, the J call TRBJ2-5; 11 nucleotides agree with TRBD2. The trim removed 5 bases at V and 4 bases at J, leaving 6 bases unmatched. The V gene's germline CDR1 is SEHNR and CDR2 FQNEAQ (reference sequence). The CDR3 runs to 15 residues.

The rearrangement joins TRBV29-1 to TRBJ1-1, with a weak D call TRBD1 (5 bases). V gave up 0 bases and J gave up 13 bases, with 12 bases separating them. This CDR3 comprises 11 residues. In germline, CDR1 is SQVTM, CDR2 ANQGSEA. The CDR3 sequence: CSVEEAVDNFF. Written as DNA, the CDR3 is TGCAGCGTTGAAGAAGCAGTGGACAATTTCTTT.

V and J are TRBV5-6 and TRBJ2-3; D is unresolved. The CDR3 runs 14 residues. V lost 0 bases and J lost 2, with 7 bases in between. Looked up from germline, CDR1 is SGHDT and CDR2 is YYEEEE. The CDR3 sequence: CASSLGAHTDTQYF. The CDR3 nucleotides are TGTGCCAGCAGCTTGGGGGCCCACACAGATACGCAGTATTTT.

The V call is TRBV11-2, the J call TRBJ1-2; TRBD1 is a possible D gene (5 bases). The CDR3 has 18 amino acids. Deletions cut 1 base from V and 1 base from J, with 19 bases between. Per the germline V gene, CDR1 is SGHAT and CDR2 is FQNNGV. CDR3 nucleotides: TGTGCCAGCAGCTTAGCCCGCGCCAGGGCAAAGTATAACTATGGCTACACCTTC. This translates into CASSLARARAKYNYGYTF.

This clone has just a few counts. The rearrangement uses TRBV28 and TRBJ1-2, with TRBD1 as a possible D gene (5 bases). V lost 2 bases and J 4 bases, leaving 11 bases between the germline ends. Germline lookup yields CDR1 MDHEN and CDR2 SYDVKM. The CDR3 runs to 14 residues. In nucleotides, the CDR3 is TGTGCCAGCAGTTTACAGGGCCTCCCCTATGGCTACACCTTC. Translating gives CASSLQGLPYGYTF.

This CDR3 is CASNLGGSSYEQYF. DNA for the CDR3: TGTGCCAGCAACCTAGGGGGAAGCTCCTACGAGCAGTACTTC. The chain recombines TRBV6-5 with TRBJ2-7, with D possibly matching TRBD1 (6 bases). V was cut by 7 bases and J by 0 bases, with 13 bases left in between. Germline values: CDR1 MNHEY, CDR2 SVGAGI. This CDR3 spans 14 amino acids.